This TCR beta chain is drawn from a study of cytomegalovirus exposure and HLA in healthy donors. The study, taken as a whole, reports: As a later analysis revealed, most CMV-associated TCR beta chains appeared HLA-restricted. HLA alleles showed associations with fewer than 20,000 TCR beta sequences in a later analysis, at a 0.05 false discovery rate. V- and J-gene trimming of TCR beta was linked (in a later analysis) to a missense DCLRE1C variant.

The CDR3 has 15 amino acids. Looked up from germline, CDR1 is SGDLS and CDR2 is YYNGEE. Comments on this clone: Its antigen is unknown. Mismatch with germline at one junction end may stem from a read error.

In the PCR, 60 Vbeta and 13 Jbeta primers were used. The repertoire was sequenced with immunoSEQ multiplex PCR; TCRdb's copy has only in-frame clones and lacks some. The profile shows about 190,000 clones, roughly 83% of them singletons. The sequenced sample was PBMCs. This clonotype was sampled from a boy younger than 18 in good health and CMV-seronegative. The V call is TRBV9, the J call TRBJ1-3; no firm D call. The CDR3: CVSSVASHSGNTIYF. CDR3 bases: TGTGTCAGCAGCGTAGCCAGTCACTCTGGAAACACCATATATTTT.